These T cell receptor beta chains were read from a single sample in a study of blood T cell repertoires in COVID-19. The assay was immunoSEQ multiplex PCR, and TCRdb's table has in-frame clones only and misses some. Of under 300,000 clones listed, around 85% were seen once; the top ten hold roughly 4%. Sample: peripheral blood. The receptors originated from a woman aged 35 to 49 with active or convalescent COVID-19. The CDR3 runs from the conserved cysteine through the conserved F or W. Each record gives: D gene, V gene, clone size, J gene, CDR3 protein. A D gene is named only where the DNA matches it firmly. Clone size is not always given. Where it is, it says once, few, many or a class for expanded clones.

d_call: TRBD1
v_call: TRBV28
clone_size: few
j_call: TRBJ1-2
cdr3_aa: CASSLGTGTGVYGYTF

d_call: TRBD2
v_call: TRBV28
clone_size: .
j_call: TRBJ2-1
cdr3_aa: CASSSFLTSAEEGEQFF

d_call: .
v_call: TRBV6-1
clone_size: .
j_call: TRBJ2-7
cdr3_aa: CASSVAYRAELGEQYF

d_call: TRBD1
v_call: TRBV9
clone_size: .
j_call: TRBJ1-2
cdr3_aa: CASSLGQGMNYGYTF

d_call: .
v_call: TRBV24-1
clone_size: .
j_call: TRBJ1-1
cdr3_aa: CATSDSGSGDTEAFF

d_call: .
v_call: TRBV28
clone_size: once
j_call: TRBJ1-1
cdr3_aa: CASSSGTSGNTEAFF

d_call: .
v_call: TRBV30
clone_size: .
j_call: TRBJ1-3
cdr3_aa: CAWSQDSGRGNTIYF

d_call: .
v_call: TRBV7-6
clone_size: .
j_call: TRBJ1-6
cdr3_aa: CASSLSHSDNSPLHF

d_call: .
v_call: TRBV7-3
clone_size: .
j_call: TRBJ2-2
cdr3_aa: CASSLMGGQTGELFF

d_call: .
v_call: TRBV5-1
clone_size: .
j_call: TRBJ2-1
cdr3_aa: CASSRGNEQFF

d_call: TRBD1
v_call: TRBV11-2
clone_size: .
j_call: TRBJ1-2
cdr3_aa: CASSSDRGRVGGYTF

d_call: TRBD2
v_call: TRBV5-1
clone_size: .
j_call: TRBJ2-1
cdr3_aa: CASSPGLAENNEQFF

d_call: .
v_call: TRBV25-1
clone_size: .
j_call: TRBJ2-1
cdr3_aa: CASSNHYSQINEQFF

d_call: TRBD1
v_call: TRBV18
clone_size: .
j_call: TRBJ1-1
cdr3_aa: CASSWTGTGVRAEAFF

d_call: TRBD2
v_call: TRBV7-2
clone_size: .
j_call: TRBJ2-3
cdr3_aa: CASRRTSGGSTDTQYF

d_call: TRBD1
v_call: TRBV24-1
clone_size: .
j_call: TRBJ2-7
cdr3_aa: CATSDPRTGGYEQYF

d_call: .
v_call: TRBV11-2
clone_size: few
j_call: TRBJ1-6
cdr3_aa: CASSLIGGDSPLHF

d_call: TRBD1
v_call: TRBV9
clone_size: .
j_call: TRBJ1-1
cdr3_aa: CASSVGTANTEAFF

d_call: .
v_call: TRBV20-1
clone_size: .
j_call: TRBJ1-2
cdr3_aa: CSAGGSGGYTF

d_call: TRBD1
v_call: TRBV7-2
clone_size: .
j_call: TRBJ1-1
cdr3_aa: CASSAGQGGLDTEAFF

d_call: .
v_call: TRBV5-1
clone_size: .
j_call: TRBJ1-5
cdr3_aa: CASSISGNSNQPQHF

d_call: TRBD1
v_call: TRBV7-9
clone_size: .
j_call: TRBJ1-4
cdr3_aa: CASSLTGGNEKLFF

d_call: TRBD1
v_call: TRBV11-2
clone_size: .
j_call: TRBJ1-4
cdr3_aa: CASSLRGTATNEKLFF

d_call: TRBD1
v_call: TRBV3-1/TRBV3-2
clone_size: few
j_call: TRBJ2-1
cdr3_aa: CASSHRQGENEQFF

d_call: TRBD2
v_call: TRBV11-2
clone_size: .
j_call: TRBJ2-3
cdr3_aa: CASASGTRSTDTQYF

d_call: .
v_call: TRBV7-3
clone_size: .
j_call: TRBJ2-5
cdr3_aa: CASSPRTGEETQYF

d_call: .
v_call: TRBV11-3
clone_size: few
j_call: TRBJ2-3
cdr3_aa: CASSPGLATSTDTQYF

d_call: .
v_call: TRBV19
clone_size: .
j_call: TRBJ1-4
cdr3_aa: CASMTGGAGEKLFF

d_call: TRBD2
v_call: TRBV13
clone_size: .
j_call: TRBJ2-5
cdr3_aa: CASSPRGSGGIETQYF

d_call: .
v_call: TRBV2
clone_size: few
j_call: TRBJ1-2
cdr3_aa: CASTQTHSNYGYTF

d_call: TRBD1
v_call: TRBV29-1
clone_size: .
j_call: TRBJ1-1
cdr3_aa: CSVKQGGNTEAFF

d_call: .
v_call: TRBV19
clone_size: .
j_call: TRBJ1-5
cdr3_aa: CASSIGLHSNQPQHF

d_call: TRBD2
v_call: TRBV15
clone_size: .
j_call: TRBJ2-3
cdr3_aa: CATSTQLGLAGTTDTQYF

d_call: .
v_call: TRBV3-1/TRBV3-2
clone_size: .
j_call: TRBJ2-1
cdr3_aa: CASRLRGYNEQFF

d_call: TRBD2
v_call: TRBV5-1
clone_size: .
j_call: TRBJ2-1
cdr3_aa: CASSLKPGLAYNEQFF

d_call: TRBD2
v_call: TRBV4-2
clone_size: once
j_call: TRBJ2-3
cdr3_aa: CASSQDATSGGDTQYF

d_call: .
v_call: TRBV3-1/TRBV3-2
clone_size: .
j_call: TRBJ1-1
cdr3_aa: CASSQGIEAFF

d_call: .
v_call: TRBV10-3
clone_size: .
j_call: TRBJ1-3
cdr3_aa: CAISDPNTIYF

d_call: .
v_call: TRBV6-6
clone_size: .
j_call: TRBJ1-2
cdr3_aa: CASSSRQDNYGYTF

d_call: TRBD2
v_call: TRBV7-9
clone_size: .
j_call: TRBJ2-1
cdr3_aa: CASSSRLAGVNEQFF

d_call: TRBD1
v_call: TRBV7-9
clone_size: .
j_call: TRBJ1-4
cdr3_aa: CASSTLPGQGTTNEKLFF

d_call: .
v_call: TRBV3-1/TRBV3-2
clone_size: .
j_call: TRBJ1-2
cdr3_aa: CASSAGKKGYGYTF

d_call: .
v_call: TRBV6-1
clone_size: .
j_call: TRBJ1-3
cdr3_aa: CASSGIFGSYSGNTIYF

d_call: .
v_call: TRBV2
clone_size: .
j_call: TRBJ1-2
cdr3_aa: CASRENTNYGYTF

d_call: .
v_call: TRBV19
clone_size: .
j_call: TRBJ1-4
cdr3_aa: CASSIGQNNEKLFF

d_call: TRBD1
v_call: TRBV7-2
clone_size: few
j_call: TRBJ1-2
cdr3_aa: CASSLNDYRQGDGYTF

d_call: .
v_call: TRBV14
clone_size: once
j_call: TRBJ2-5
cdr3_aa: CASSALDTRETQYF

d_call: TRBD2
v_call: TRBV11-2
clone_size: .
j_call: TRBJ2-5
cdr3_aa: CASSHTSGGQETQYF

d_call: .
v_call: TRBV28
clone_size: .
j_call: TRBJ1-1
cdr3_aa: CASNPMEGRSTEAFF

d_call: .
v_call: TRBV2
clone_size: .
j_call: TRBJ1-1
cdr3_aa: CASSPTGNTEAFF

d_call: TRBD2
v_call: TRBV5-1
clone_size: .
j_call: TRBJ2-3
cdr3_aa: CASSSPGLADHTQYF